Reported below is one T cell receptor beta chain. Antigen specificity is unknown. Profiled with immunoSEQ multiplex PCR; TCRdb holds only in-frame clones, not every one. Of 300,000 to 500,000 clones detected, more than 85% appear once; the ten largest clones hold approximately 3.7%. The treatment: roughly 20 received Ad26.COV2.S at low or high dose, single or two shots; a few received placebo; per-sample allocation not given. Sampling was performed 63 days after the first vaccine or placebo injection. Vaccination employed an Ad26 vector expressing the Wuhan-strain SARS-CoV-2 spike. This sample is drawn from a study of Ad26.COV2.S vaccination and SARS-CoV-2 variants. Study-level results: Total T cell responses, in the TCR breadth and depth analyses, may have been underestimated. CD8+ and CD4+ T cells specific for spike reportedly responded with substantial breadth after vaccination. Participants given vaccine showed non-spike TCR breadth similar to that of placebo recipients.

The TCR comes from a person between 18 and 60 years old who received the Ad26.COV2.S COVID-19 vaccine or a placebo. Sample: peripheral blood, taken in a trial of Ad26.COV2.S vaccine versus placebo.

The CDR3 region is CASSREQRQPQHF. The CDR3 nucleotides read TGCGCCAGCAGCCGAGAACAAAGACAGCCCCAGCATTTT. The chain uses TRBV4-1 and TRBJ1-5, with D hard to call. The germline V gene has CDR1 MGHRA and CDR2 YSYEKL. The CDR3 runs to 13 residues. V was shortened by 4 bases and J by 7 bases, with 11 bases between the two germline ends.